A single sample is the source of the 13 T cell receptor beta chains below, sequenced in a study of blood T cell repertoires in COVID-19. Assay: immunoSEQ multiplex PCR; the TCRdb copy retains only in-frame clones and omits some. The sample includes 30,000 to 45,000 clones, approximately 91% of them seen just once. Material for sequencing was peripheral blood. The receptors derive from a man in his 70s with acute or convalescent COVID-19.

This chain uses TRBV5-5 with TRBJ2-7, with 10 bases that match TRBD1. The CDR3 is 17 amino acids. The junction had 10 bases not matched to a gene; V was cut back by 0 bases and J by 4 bases. The germline gives CDR1 SGHKS, CDR2 YYEKEE (reference sequence). The CDR3 DNA reads as TGTGCCAGCAGCTTGGCTCCCCGGGACAGGGGAAGATACGAGCAGTACTTC. Protein product: CASSLAPRDRGRYEQYF.

This chain connects TRBV6-5 to TRBJ2-3, with 8 bases lining up with TRBD1. The CDR3 is 14 residues long. V lost 4 bases to trimming and J lost 1 base; unmatched junction nucleotides: 1. Germline values: CDR1 MNHEY, CDR2 SVGAGI. DNA of the CDR3: TGTGCCAGCAGTTCGACAGGGGGCACAGATACGCAGTATTTT. It yields the protein CASSSTGGTDTQYF.

The chain carries TRBV6-6 and TRBJ2-6; the D is unclear. The CDR3 is 17 amino acids. Between the trimmed V and J ends, which lost 5 bases and 2 bases, there was a span of 16 bases. Germline CDR1 MNHNY, CDR2 SVGAGI (reference sequence). CDR3 DNA: TGTGCCAGCAGTCCCAAAGACTCTTCCGCTGGGGCCAACGTCCTGACTTTC. Its protein is CASSPKDSSAGANVLTF.

The chain recombines TRBV6-5 with TRBJ2-7; 7 bases agree with TRBD2. Germline loops: CDR1 MNHEY, CDR2 SVGAGI. The CDR3 extends over 15 amino acids. With 6 bases clipped from V and 4 bases from J, the junction kept 12 bases outside the gene matches. The CDR3 region has the DNA TGTGCCAGCAGAAAGGGACTACTCAGCGGATACGAGCAGTACTTC. It translates to CASRKGLLSGYEQYF.

The V and J genes are TRBV6-5 and TRBJ1-5; no reliable D call. CDR3 length: 14 amino acids. Germline V gives CDR1 MNHEY, CDR2 SVGAGI. Trimming removed 6 bases at V and 5 bases at J, with 14 bases between. This CDR3 is CASRREGKDQPQHF. CDR3 bases: TGTGCCAGCAGGAGGGAAGGGAAGGATCAGCCCCAGCATTTT.

This CDR3 is CASRQYNEQFF. DNA for the CDR3: TGTGCCAGTAGACAATACAATGAGCAGTTCTTC. V is TRBV19 and J is TRBJ2-1; D unresolved. V was cut by 6 bases and J by 4 bases, with 4 bases left in between. This CDR3 spans 11 amino acids. The germline CDR1 and CDR2 sequences are LNHDA and SQIVND (reference sequence).

V and J are TRBV2 and TRBJ2-7, with D perhaps TRBD2 (6 bases). From germline, CDR1 is SNHLY and CDR2 FYNNEI. There are 14 residues in the CDR3. V shed 6 bases and J shed 1 base, with 13 bases lying between them. CDR3 nucleotide sequence: TGTGCCAGCAGAACGGAGGGAGTTTCCTACGAGCAGTACTTC. This translates into CASRTEGVSYEQYF.

This clone was found a few times. The rearrangement links TRBV5-4 to TRBJ2-2; 9 bases agree with TRBD1. The CDR3 consists of 16 residues. Germline CDR1 and CDR2: SGHNT and YYREEE (reference sequence). Trimming at V came to 4 bases and at J to 3 bases, leaving 7 bases not matched to a gene. The CDR3 sequence is CASSQDRGRYTGELFF. The CDR3 DNA sequence: TGTGCCAGCAGCCAGGACAGGGGTCGATACACCGGGGAGCTGTTTTTT.

V usage is TRBV15 and J usage is TRBJ2-5, with D possibly matching TRBD2 (5 bases). Trimming shortened V by 1 base and J by 3 bases, and 12 bases separated the two germline ends. CDR1 is LNHNV and CDR2 is YYDKDF in the germline V gene (reference sequence). This CDR3 is built from 15 residues. The CDR3 DNA is TGTGCCACCAGCAGAGCTGGAGGAAACAAAGAGACCCAGTACTTC. Translation gives CATSRAGGNKETQYF.

The chain links TRBV5-6 to TRBJ1-1; 8 bases map to TRBD1. The V gene end was trimmed by 3 bases and the J gene end by 0 bases; junction bases not matched to a gene: 4. The CDR3 has 15 amino acids. The germline CDR1 and CDR2 sequences are SGHDT and YYEEEE. The CDR3 reads CASSSQGALNTEAFF. The CDR3 DNA reads TGTGCCAGCAGCTCGCAGGGGGCGTTGAACACTGAAGCTTTCTTT. The full variable domain, its missing parts supplied by reference TRBV5-6 and TRBJ1-1, is DAGVTQSPTHLIKTRGQQVTLRCSPKSGHDTVSWYQQALGQGPQFIFQYYEEEERQRGNFPDRFSGHQFPNYSSELNVNALLLGDSALYLCASSSQGALNTEAFFGQGTRLTVV.

This sequence joins TRBV9 and TRBJ2-5, with D tentatively TRBD1 (6 bases). The CDR3 length is 16 residues. V lost 0 bases, J lost 5 bases, and 17 bases lay in between. Germline V lookup: CDR1 SGDLS, CDR2 YYNGEE. CDR3 DNA sequence: TGTGCCAGCAGCGTAGGAGTCGGTTCAAGGGGGGAGACCCAGTACTTC. Translation: CASSVGVGSRGETQYF.

The chain combines TRBV7-2 with TRBJ1-1; TRBD1 matches 9 bases. There are 14 residues in the CDR3. The germline CDR1 and CDR2 sequences are SGHTA and FQGNSA. The J segment lost 6 bases and the V segment lost 5 bases, leaving 7 bases of the junction unmatched. DNA for the CDR3: TGTGCCAGCAGCGCCCGGGACAGGGCGGCTGAAGCTTTCTTT. Translated, it gives CASSARDRAAEAFF.

V gene TRBV7-2 combines with J gene TRBJ2-1, with TRBD2 matching 7 bases. Germline V CDR1 and CDR2: SGHTA, FQGNSA. The V and J ends lost 5 bases and 4 bases, in that order; junction bases with no gene match: 11. The CDR3 is 16 residues long. The CDR3 loop is CASSGEAGANYNEQFF. For the CDR3, the DNA is TGTGCCAGCAGCGGGGAGGCGGGAGCCAATTACAATGAGCAGTTCTTC.